The 18 T cell receptor beta chains listed next were all sequenced from one sample in a study of T cells in Graves' hyperthyroidism and ophthalmopathy. TCR beta CDR3 regions were amplified from RNA transcripts. The primer set for the first-round RT-PCR of the TCR CDR3 was HTBI. From the multiplex PCR reads, TCRdb called clonotypes with MiXCR, one entry per CDR3 protein. This sample carries approximately 600,000 distinct CDR3 sequences, about 20% of them seen once, and the ten largest clones take 34%. Specimen: blood. The receptors derive from a man under 40 with Graves' ophthalmopathy.

The sample holds a few counts of this clonotype. The gene calls are TRBV13 and TRBJ2-7; 8 bases are shared with TRBD2. The junction had 6 bases not matched to a gene; V was cut back by 1 base and J by 4 bases. CDR1 PRHDT and CDR2 FYEKMQ come from the germline V gene (reference sequence). CDR3 size: 15 residues. The CDR3, as DNA: TGTGCCAGCAGCTTAGCGGAAGCGGGAGTGTACGAGCAGTACTTC. Protein product: CASSLAEAGVYEQYF.

This clonotype was seen only a few times. CDR3 in amino acids: CASTRGDTSNYGYTF. CDR3 bases: TGTGCCAGCACCCGAGGGGACACCTCTAACTATGGCTACACCTTC. The rearrangement uses TRBV6-1 and TRBJ1-2; D possibly corresponds to TRBD1 (6 bases). CDR1 is MNHNS, CDR2 SASEGT, per germline. The CDR3 consists of 15 residues. V lost 7 bases, J lost 0 bases, and 15 bases lay in between.

This clonotype was recorded at least ten times. The chain joins TRBV6-6 to TRBJ2-3, with 9 bases identical to TRBD2. The CDR3 covers 17 residues. The V gene end was trimmed by 2 bases and the J gene end by 1 base; junction bases not matched to a gene: 7. The germline CDR1 and CDR2 sequences are MNHNY and SVGAGI (reference sequence). CDR3 loop: CASSYLSGRDRTDTQYF. The CDR3 DNA sequence: TGTGCCAGCAGTTACCTTAGCGGGAGAGACCGCACAGATACGCAGTATTTT.

On this clonotype itself: One end of the junction fails to match germline, which may point to a read error. This chain links TRBV5-1 with TRBJ2-7; a weak D match, TRBD1 (5 bases). Germline V gives CDR1 SGHRS, CDR2 YFSETQ. The CDR3 totals 14 residues. CDR3 nucleotides: TGCACCAGCAGCTCGGCCTCTCCAGGGAACGAGCAGTACTTC. Protein sequence: CTSSSASPGNEQYF.

A remark on this clonotype: This could be a read error, since a much larger clone is one nucleotide away. This chain connects TRBV2 to TRBJ1-2; no clear D gene. Germline values: CDR1 SNHLY, CDR2 FYNNEI. This CDR3 region has 13 residues. The CDR3 loop is CDSSAGGNYGYTF. For the CDR3, the DNA is TGTGACAGCAGTGCGGGAGGGAACTATGGCTACACCTTC.

In this sample, this clonotype turned up many times. The chain uses TRBV3-1 and TRBJ2-5, with TRBD2 identical over 11 bases. CDR1 is LGHDT and CDR2 is YNNKEL in the germline V gene (reference sequence). V shed 7 bases, J shed 4 bases, and the junction held 5 bases outside the gene matches. CDR3 size: 14 residues. The CDR3 DNA reads TGTGCCAGCAAAACTAGCGGGAGTCGAGAGACCCAGTACTTC. This encodes CASKTSGSRETQYF.

About this clonotype itself: One end of the junction varies from germline; a read error may be responsible. The chain uses TRBV28 and TRBJ2-1; no definite D call. This CDR3 contains 13 residues. Per germline, CDR1 MDHEN and CDR2 SYDVKM. In DNA form, the CDR3 reads TGTGCCAGCAGTTTTGCGTCCTACAAGGAGCAGTTCTTC. Protein: CASSFASYKEQFF.

This clonotype was counted only a few times. The chain employs TRBV7-9 and TRBJ2-3; 8 bases are a match to TRBD2. Germline loops: CDR1 SEHNR, CDR2 FQNEAQ (reference sequence). J gave up 0 bases and V 5 bases, and 7 bases lay outside the gene matches. The CDR3 is 16 residues long. The CDR3 nucleotides read TGTGCCAGCAGCCCGACTAGCGATCAAAGCACAGATACGCAGTATTTT. Translating it yields CASSPTSDQSTDTQYF.

The chain is built from TRBV14 and TRBJ2-3; 7 bases match TRBD2. With 11 bases clipped from V and 0 bases from J, the junction kept 11 bases outside the gene matches. The germline V gene encodes CDR1 SGHDN and CDR2 FVKESK. This CDR3 has 15 amino acids. In DNA form, the CDR3 reads TGTGCCGGCGGGGGTCTTCGAACTAGCACAGATACGCAGTATTTT. As protein: CAGGGLRTSTDTQYF.

This clonotype was recorded at least ten times. The rearrangement joins TRBV30 to TRBJ1-2, with 8 positions matching TRBD1. CDR1 is GTSNPN and CDR2 is SVGIG in the germline V gene (reference sequence). V lost 7 bases, J lost 4 bases, and 11 bases stayed unmatched. The CDR3 has 14 amino acids. Here the CDR3 reads CAYSGQGFTYGYTF. CDR3 DNA: TGTGCCTACTCCGGACAGGGTTTTACCTATGGCTACACCTTC.

V and J are TRBV12-3 or TRBV12-4 and TRBJ1-5, with TRBD1 as a possible D gene (5 bases). Trimming pared 6 bases from V and 2 bases from J, leaving 8 bases between. There are 13 residues in the CDR3. The CDR3 spells CASRDSGNQPQHF. CDR3 nucleotides: TGTGCCAGCAGAGACAGTGGCAATCAGCCCCAGCATTTT.

In this sample, this clonotype turned up a few times. The chain couples TRBV2 to TRBJ1-1; D gene uncertain. V was pared by 0 bases and J by 7 bases, with 12 bases between. CDR1 is SNHLY and CDR2 is FYNNEI in the germline V gene. This CDR3 is 14 amino acids long. In DNA form, the CDR3 reads TGTGCCAGCAGTGAAGCACTTGGACTATTTGAAGCTTTCTTT. Its protein product is CASSEALGLFEAFF. The variable domain in full, completed from reference TRBV2 and TRBJ1-1, reads EPEVTQTPSHQVTQMGQEVILRCVPISNHLYFYWYRQILGQKVEFLVSFYNNEISEKSEIFDDQFSVERPDGSNFTLKIRSTKLEDSAMYFCASSEALGLFEAFFGQGTRLTVV.

This chain uses TRBV6-6 with TRBJ1-3; 10 nucleotides align to TRBD1. Germline V gives CDR1 MNHNY, CDR2 SVGAGI (reference sequence). The J segment lost 5 bases and the V segment lost 2 bases, leaving 6 bases of the junction unmatched. This CDR3 is built from 16 residues. Here the CDR3 DNA reads TGTGCCAGCAGTTACATAGGGACAGGGGAAAGAAACACCATATATTTT. Translated: CASSYIGTGERNTIYF.

Here the CDR3 reads CASSLGSSGWTGELFF. CDR3 DNA: TGCGCCAGCAGCTTGGGGTCTAGCGGATGGACCGGGGAGCTGTTTTTT. V usage is TRBV5-1 and J usage is TRBJ2-2; 7 positions agree with TRBD2. Germline V gene data show CDR1 as SGHRS and CDR2 as YFSETQ. J gave up 5 bases and V 0 bases, and 7 bases lay outside the gene matches. This CDR3 is built from 16 residues.

This clonotype was detected only a few times. The chain joins TRBV20-1 to TRBJ2-7; 9 bases agree with TRBD1. The CDR3 runs 14 residues. After removal of 5 bases from V and 3 bases from J, the junction contained 8 bases not matched to a gene. In germline, CDR1 is DFQATT, CDR2 SNEGSKA (reference sequence). CDR3 sequence (DNA): TGCAGTGCTGGACCGGGACAGGGTGTCTACGAGCAGTACTTC. Its translation is CSAGPGQGVYEQYF.

The chain employs TRBV5-6 and TRBJ2-1; tentative D call: TRBD2 (5 bases). The germline CDR1 and CDR2 sequences are SGHDT and YYEEEE. V was cut by 1 base and J by 8 bases, with 19 bases left in between. The CDR3 has 16 amino acids. The CDR3 nucleotides read TGTGCCAGCAGCTTGTCTAGGAGAAGGGCGGGCGATGAGCAGTTCTTC. Translation: CASSLSRRRAGDEQFF.

This clonotype was seen a handful of times. V gene TRBV6-1 combines with J gene TRBJ1-5; D perhaps matches TRBD1 (6 bases). CDR3 length: 15 residues. V was pared by 6 bases and J by 4 bases, with 16 bases between. Germline V gene sequence: CDR1 MNHNS, CDR2 SASEGT. The CDR3 bases are TGTGCCAGCAGACACCGGGACACCACAAATCAGCCCCAGCATTTT. It is translated as CASRHRDTTNQPQHF.

For this clonotype: The CDR3 does not close with the conserved phenylalanine or tryptophan, likely indicating a read error. This chain links TRBV6-2 or TRBV6-3 with TRBJ2-4; tentatively, D is TRBD2 (6 bases). CDR3 length equals 15 residues. V was trimmed by 5 bases and J by 6 bases, leaving 17 bases between them. Germline CDR1 reads MNHEY; CDR2 reads SVGEGT. Here the CDR3 DNA reads TGTGCCAGCAGTCCAAAGGAGGGACTGGGAAACATTCAGTACCTC. Translated: CASSPKEGLGNIQYL.